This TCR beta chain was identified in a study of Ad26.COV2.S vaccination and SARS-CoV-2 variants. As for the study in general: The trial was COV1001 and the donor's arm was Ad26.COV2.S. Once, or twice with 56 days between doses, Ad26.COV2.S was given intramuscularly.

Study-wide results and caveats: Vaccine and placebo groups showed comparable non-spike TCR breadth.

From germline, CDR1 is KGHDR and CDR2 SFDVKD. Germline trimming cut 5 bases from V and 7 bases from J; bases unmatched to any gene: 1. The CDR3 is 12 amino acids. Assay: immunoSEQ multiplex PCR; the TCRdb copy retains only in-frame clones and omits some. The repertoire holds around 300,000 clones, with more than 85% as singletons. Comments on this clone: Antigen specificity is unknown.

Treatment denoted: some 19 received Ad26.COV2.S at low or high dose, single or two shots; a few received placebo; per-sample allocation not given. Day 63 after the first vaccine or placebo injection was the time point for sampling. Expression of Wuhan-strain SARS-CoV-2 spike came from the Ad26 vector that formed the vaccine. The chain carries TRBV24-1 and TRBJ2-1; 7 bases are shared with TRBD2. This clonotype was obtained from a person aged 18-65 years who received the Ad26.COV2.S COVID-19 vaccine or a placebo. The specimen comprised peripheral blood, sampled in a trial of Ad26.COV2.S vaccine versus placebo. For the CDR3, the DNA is TGTGCCACCAGTGGGCGGGGGAATGAGCAGTTCTTC. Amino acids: CATSGRGNEQFF.